This record concerns one T cell receptor beta chain sequence. The sequenced fragment ends 3 residues before the CDR3 boundary, so the rest is inferred from the germline J gene. This record belongs to a study of T cells in women clearing cervical HPV infection. About the research overall: Cases: HPV16-related CIN3 or worse on histology, a couple of invasive cancers. HLA type could not be excluded as a confounder.

CDR1 and CDR2 (germline): LNHDA, SQIVND (reference sequence). This CDR3 comprises 15 residues. V lost 4 bases to trimming and J lost 5 bases, with 12 bases between them. Measured with immunoSEQ multiplex PCR; TCRdb has only the in-frame clones, and not every one. This listing includes some 50,000 clones. The sequenced material came from blood buffy coat. The chain links TRBV19 to TRBJ2-6; D is unclear. The TCR was taken from a woman between 18 and 69 years old with a cervical HPV16 infection that either progressed to CIN3+ or cleared (not recorded which). The CDR3 bases that were read are TGTGCCAGTAGTACAACCGGGTCGCGGGCCAACGTC. It codes for CASSTTGSRANV. The full CDR3 is CASSTTGSRANVLTF.